This T cell receptor beta chain was profiled in a study of blood T cell repertoires in COVID-19. Study at large: Acute and convalescent COVID-19 samples came from the United States, Italy and Spain. T cells, B-cell-depleted T cells, or PBMCs supplied cDNA or gDNA.

Study processing details: For nucleated cells, counts were estimated from reference gene primer amplification. The data were produced by immunoSEQ multiplex PCR, yet TCRdb's version contains in-frame clones alone and is incomplete. That table is the source of V, J and clone size, and D and trimming were worked out from the DNA. The repertoire has about 110,000 clones, approximately 70% of them found once; the top ten carry about 2%. The CDR3 extends over 15 amino acids. The germline CDR1 and CDR2 sequences are GTSNPN and SVGIG (reference sequence). V lost 0 bases and J lost 0, with 9 bases in between.

The rearrangement uses TRBV30 and TRBJ2-4; tentative D call: TRBD2 (5 bases). This TCR derives from a woman aged 40 to 50 with acute or convalescent COVID-19. The sequenced sample was peripheral blood. The CDR3 spells CAWSVPGLAKNIQYF. The CDR3 nucleotides are TGTGCCTGGAGTGTACCGGGGTTAGCCAAAAACATTCAGTACTTC.